One sample yielded the 2 T cell receptor beta chains listed below, sequenced in a study of lymphopenia after photon versus proton radiotherapy. This table comes from immunoSEQ multiplex PCR, and its TCRdb copy is limited to in-frame clones, with some not included. The sample yields 60,000 to 75,000 clones, around 88% seen once. Sequenced here: peripheral blood, sampled from a patient treated with photon-based radiotherapy. These receptors all stem from a man aged 40-55 years with gastric cancer.

The rearrangement links TRBV5-4 to TRBJ2-5; 8 bases match TRBD2. After removal of 7 bases from V and 1 base from J, the junction contained 9 bases not matched to a gene. This CDR3 comprises 15 residues. In germline, CDR1 is SGHNT, CDR2 YYREEE (reference sequence). The chain's CDR3 is CASSSRRGVQETQYF. The CDR3 region has the DNA TGTGCCAGCTCATCACGGCGGGGGGTCCAAGAGACCCAGTACTTC.

This clone was seen once. V usage is TRBV6-6 and J usage is TRBJ1-5; the D is unclear. CDR1 MNHNY and CDR2 SVGAGI come from the germline V gene (reference sequence). V was pared by 6 bases and J by 4 bases, with 10 bases between. CDR3 size: 13 residues. CDR3 in DNA: TGTGCCAGCAGGATGGACTGGAATCAGCCCCAGCATTTT. Amino acids: CASRMDWNQPQHF.